The 18 T cell receptor beta chains listed next were all sequenced from one sample in a study of CD4+ T cells in melanoma. The assay was immunoSEQ multiplex PCR, and TCRdb's table has in-frame clones only and misses some. The sample shows over 100,000 clones, roughly 90% of them seen only once. Sequenced input: peripheral blood. The receptors shown here come from a human donor with melanoma.

CDR3 in amino acids: CASSAQGSSNQPQHF. In nucleotides, the CDR3 is TGTGCCAGCAGTGCTCAGGGCTCGAGCAATCAGCCCCAGCATTTT. The chain combines TRBV2 with TRBJ1-5; weak D call: TRBD1 (5 bases). This CDR3 is 15 amino acids long. Germline values: CDR1 SNHLY, CDR2 FYNNEI. V shed 4 bases and J shed 1 base, with 11 bases lying between them.

The chain combines TRBV7-2 with TRBJ2-7; a possible D gene is TRBD1 (5 bases). Trimming left V 1 base short and J 1 base short, with 5 bases between. This CDR3 has 13 amino acids. Germline V gene lookup returns CDR1 SGHTA and CDR2 FQGNSA. The chain's CDR3 is CASSLDRSYEQYF. CDR3 in DNA: TGTGCCAGCAGCTTAGACAGGTCCTACGAGCAGTACTTC.

This rearrangement joins TRBV28 to TRBJ1-6; possibly TRBD1 for D (6 bases). The germline V gene encodes CDR1 MDHEN and CDR2 SYDVKM. V gave up 4 bases and J gave up 6 bases, with 16 bases separating them. The CDR3 covers 16 residues. CDR3 in amino acids: CASSSLWTAGNSPLHF. CDR3 in DNA: TGTGCCAGCAGTTCCCTCTGGACAGCCGGTAATTCACCCCTCCACTTT. Full variable domain (remainder filled in from reference TRBV28 and TRBJ1-6): DVKVTQSSRYLVKRTGEKVFLECVQDMDHENMFWYRQDPGLGLRLIYFSYDVKMKEKGDIPEGYSVSREKKERFSLILESASTNQTSMYLCASSSLWTAGNSPLHFGNGTRLTVT.

This clone showed up just once. The chain employs TRBV11-3 and TRBJ2-3; D ambiguous. This CDR3 is 14 amino acids long. Germline V gene sequence: CDR1 SGHNT, CDR2 YENEEA. The germline V and J ends were trimmed by 1 base and 2 bases, with 7 bases remaining between them. CDR3 bases: TGTGCCAGCAGCTTAGGGGAACCCACAGATACGCAGTATTTT. Protein: CASSLGEPTDTQYF.

The chain uses TRBV6-5 and TRBJ1-6, with 7 bases identical to TRBD1. Trimming cost V 10 bases and J 7 bases; bases outside gene matches: 10. Germline CDR1 reads MNHEY; CDR2 reads SVGAGI. The CDR3 is 14 amino acids. CDR3 in amino acids: CATRDSWGNSPLHF. CDR3 DNA: TGTGCCACCCGGGACAGTTGGGGGAATTCACCCCTCCACTTT.

The rearrangement links TRBV7-2 to TRBJ2-5; D gene ambiguous. Germline V CDR1 and CDR2: SGHTA, FQGNSA. V lost 1 base and J lost 5, with 11 bases in between. The CDR3 loop spans 14 amino acids. The CDR3 protein is CASSLVPGFETQYF. Here the CDR3 DNA reads TGTGCCAGCAGCTTAGTCCCGGGTTTTGAGACCCAGTACTTC.

The chain carries TRBV6-5 and TRBJ2-3; possibly TRBD2 for D (7 bases). The CDR3 consists of 15 residues. Germline loops: CDR1 MNHEY, CDR2 SVGAGI. Trimming stripped 6 bases from V and 0 bases from J, with 13 bases between. The CDR3 here is CASSRGAISTDTQYF. The CDR3 DNA follows: TGTGCCAGCAGCCGGGGGGCCATTAGCACAGATACGCAGTATTTT.

The chain couples TRBV29-1 to TRBJ2-5; weak D call: TRBD1 (6 bases). CDR1 is SQVTM and CDR2 is ANQGSEA in the germline V gene. V lost 2 bases, J lost 5 bases, and 12 bases lay in between. This CDR3 is built from 13 residues. DNA for the CDR3: TGCAGCGTTGAACCTGTTACAGGGGAGACCCAGTACTTC. Its protein product is CSVEPVTGETQYF.

The chain couples TRBV6-6 to TRBJ1-3; D not certain. The V gene's germline CDR1 is MNHNY and CDR2 SVGAGI (reference sequence). The CDR3 is 15 amino acids. Trimming cost V 3 bases and J 3 bases, with 12 bases left between them. Here the CDR3 DNA reads TGTGCCAGCAGTTATGGACGGCCGGTTGGAAACACCATATATTTT. Translating gives CASSYGRPVGNTIYF.

The chain carries TRBV7-9 and TRBJ2-1; no reliable D call. Trimming cost V 5 bases and J 7 bases, with 12 bases left between them. Germline V gene lookup returns CDR1 SEHNR and CDR2 FQNEAQ (reference sequence). This CDR3 is 13 amino acids long. The CDR3: CASSPPLGNEQFF. In nucleotides, the CDR3 is TGTGCCAGCAGCCCCCCGCTGGGGAATGAGCAGTTCTTC.

The V and J genes are TRBV12-1 and TRBJ2-3. TRBV12-1 is a pseudogene locus. This CDR3 has 16 residues. This chain's CDR3 is CASSLALTGRTDTQYF. The CDR3 DNA reads TGTGCCAGCAGCTTAGCCTTAACGGGGCGCACAGATACGCAGTATTTT.

The V call is TRBV19, the J call TRBJ1-1; 8 bases agree with TRBD1. V trimming: 5 bases; J trimming: 0 bases; junction bases outside the gene matches: 8. The CDR3 contains 16 residues. In germline, CDR1 is LNHDA, CDR2 SQIVND (reference sequence). The CDR3 nucleotides are TGTGCCAGTAGTCGAGGGACAGGCTACATGAACACTGAAGCTTTCTTT. As protein: CASSRGTGYMNTEAFF.

The chain uses TRBV28 and TRBJ2-7; 7 bases fit TRBD2. After removal of 7 bases from V and 2 bases from J, the junction contained 14 bases not matched to a gene. CDR3 length: 16 amino acids. The germline V gene has CDR1 MDHEN and CDR2 SYDVKM. Here the CDR3 reads CASTTGGAGSTYEQYF. DNA for the CDR3: TGTGCCAGCACAACCGGGGGAGCGGGATCTACCTACGAGCAGTACTTC.

The V gene is TRBV2, the J gene TRBJ2-7, with no clear D. Trimming removed 4 bases from V and 6 bases from J, with 13 bases in between. The CDR3 contains 13 residues. Germline CDR1 SNHLY, CDR2 FYNNEI. CDR3 sequence: CASSVGTRIEQYF. The CDR3 DNA sequence: TGTGCCAGCAGTGTTGGTACTCGCATCGAGCAGTACTTC.

This clone was seen just once. This chain joins TRBV7-7 and TRBJ2-7; 8 bases are a match to TRBD1. Germline loops: CDR1 SSHAT, CDR2 FNYEAQ (reference sequence). CDR3 length: 14 residues. With V trimmed by 1 base and J by 4 bases, 3 bases remained unmatched. In nucleotides, the CDR3 is TGTGCCAGCAGCTTAGGGACAGGGACATACGAGCAGTACTTC. Residues: CASSLGTGTYEQYF.

This rearrangement joins TRBV4-3 to TRBJ1-6, with D unresolved. The length of the CDR3 is 16 residues. CDR1 is LGHNA and CDR2 is YSLEER in the germline V gene. Trimming pared 0 bases from V and 5 bases from J, leaving 11 bases between. CDR3 protein: CASSQDGVPDNSPLHF. For the CDR3, the DNA is TGCGCCAGCAGCCAAGACGGGGTCCCGGATAATTCACCCCTCCACTTT.

V usage is TRBV28 and J usage is TRBJ2-1, with D possibly TRBD2 on 7 matching bases. The germline V gene encodes CDR1 MDHEN and CDR2 SYDVKM. The CDR3 has 13 residues. Trimming cost V 7 bases and J 12 bases, with 19 bases left between them. CDR3 protein: CASMYRWGGGQFF. CDR3 DNA sequence: TGTGCCAGCATGTATAGGTGGGGAGGGGGGCAGTTCTTC.

This chain links TRBV7-2 with TRBJ2-5; D might be TRBD1 or TRBD2, each matching 5 bases. V was cut by 2 bases and J by 5 bases, with 15 bases left in between. Per the germline V gene, CDR1 is SGHTA and CDR2 is FQGNSA. This CDR3 has 15 residues. DNA of the CDR3: TGTGCCAGCAGCTTAACAGGAGGAATGTGGGAGACCCAGTACTTC. This encodes CASSLTGGMWETQYF. The full variable domain, with the rest looked up from reference TRBV7-2 and TRBJ2-5, is GAGVSQSPSNKVTEKGKDVELRCDPISGHTALYWYRQSLGQGLEFLIYFQGNSAPDKSGLPSDRFSAERTGGSVSTLTIQRTQQEDSAVYLCASSLTGGMWETQYFGPGTRLLVL.